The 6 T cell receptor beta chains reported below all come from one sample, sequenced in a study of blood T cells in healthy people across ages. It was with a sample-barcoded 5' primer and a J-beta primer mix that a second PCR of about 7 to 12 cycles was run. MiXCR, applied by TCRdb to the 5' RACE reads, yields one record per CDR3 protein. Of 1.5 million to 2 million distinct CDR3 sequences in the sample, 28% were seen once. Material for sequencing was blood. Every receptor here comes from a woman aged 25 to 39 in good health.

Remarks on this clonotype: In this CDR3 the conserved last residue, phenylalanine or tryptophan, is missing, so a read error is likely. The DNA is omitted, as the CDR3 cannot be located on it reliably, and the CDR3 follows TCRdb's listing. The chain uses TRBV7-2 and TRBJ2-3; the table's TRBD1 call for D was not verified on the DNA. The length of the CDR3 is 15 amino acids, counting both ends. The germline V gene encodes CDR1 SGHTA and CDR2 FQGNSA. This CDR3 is CASSLTASGGVEQYL.

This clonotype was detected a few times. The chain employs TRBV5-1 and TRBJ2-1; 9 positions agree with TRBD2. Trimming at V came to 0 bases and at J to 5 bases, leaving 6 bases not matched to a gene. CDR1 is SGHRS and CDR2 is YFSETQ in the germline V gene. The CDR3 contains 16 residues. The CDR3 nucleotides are TGCGCCAGCAGCTTGGAGTTAGCGGGAGTAAACAATGAGCAGTTCTTC. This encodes CASSLELAGVNNEQFF.

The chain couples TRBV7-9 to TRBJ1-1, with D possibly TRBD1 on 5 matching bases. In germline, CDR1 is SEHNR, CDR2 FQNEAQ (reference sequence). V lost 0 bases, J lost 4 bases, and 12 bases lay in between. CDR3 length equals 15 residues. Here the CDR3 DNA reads TGTGCCAGCAGCTTAGCGCTATCGGGGGGCACTGAAGCTTTCTTT. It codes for CASSLALSGGTEAFF. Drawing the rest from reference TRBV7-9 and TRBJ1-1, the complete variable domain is DTGVSQNPRHKITKRGQNVTFRCDPISEHNRLYWYRQTLGQGPEFLTYFQNEAQLEKSRLLSDRFSAERPKGSFSTLEIQRTEQGDSAMYLCASSLALSGGTEAFFGQGTRLTVV.

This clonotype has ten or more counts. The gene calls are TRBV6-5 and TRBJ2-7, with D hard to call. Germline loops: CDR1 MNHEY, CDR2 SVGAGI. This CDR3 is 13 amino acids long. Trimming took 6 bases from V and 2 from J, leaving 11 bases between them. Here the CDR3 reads CASRTLITYEQYF. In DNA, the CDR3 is TGTGCCAGCAGGACTCTGATCACCTACGAGCAGTACTTC.

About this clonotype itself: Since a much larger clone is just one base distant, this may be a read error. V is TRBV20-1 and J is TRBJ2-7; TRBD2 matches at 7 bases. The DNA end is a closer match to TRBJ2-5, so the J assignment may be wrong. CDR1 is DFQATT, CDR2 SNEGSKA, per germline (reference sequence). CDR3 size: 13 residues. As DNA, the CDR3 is TGCAGTGCTAGCGGGGGGTCGGTGAAGACCCAGTACTTC. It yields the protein CSASGGSVKTQYF.

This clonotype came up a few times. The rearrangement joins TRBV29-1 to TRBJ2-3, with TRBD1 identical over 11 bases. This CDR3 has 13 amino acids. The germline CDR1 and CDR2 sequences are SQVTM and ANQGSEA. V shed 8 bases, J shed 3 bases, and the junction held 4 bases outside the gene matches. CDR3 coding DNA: TGCAGCACCGGGACAGGGGGAACAGATACGCAGTATTTT. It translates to CSTGTGGTDTQYF.